Listed below are T cell receptor beta chains from one sample, sequenced in a study of T cell responses to AZD1222 COVID-19 vaccine. Here immunoSEQ multiplex PCR was the method, and the copy in TCRdb shows in-frame clones only, minus some. This table holds roughly 150,000 clones, 88% found once. The source material was peripheral blood, sampled on day 0 of AZD1222 vaccination. Receptor source: an adult in good health. Each CDR3 is given with its conserved first and last residue. D genes are given only for firm matches. Size is omitted from some rows. Given values are once, few, many or a class for expanded clones.

-	TRBJ2-7	-	TRBV5-5	TGTGCCAGCAGCTTTTCCTACGAGCAGTACTTC	CASSFSYEQYF
-	TRBJ2-1	-	TRBV6-2/TRBV6-3	TGTGCCAGCAGTTACGGTTACTATTCCTACAATGAGCAGTTCTTC	CASSYGYYSYNEQFF
-	TRBJ2-6	-	TRBV30	TGTGCCTGGAGTAGGGACTCTGGGGCCAACGTCCTGACTTTC	CAWSRDSGANVLTF
-	TRBJ1-1	-	TRBV11-2	TGTGCCAGCAGCATAGGACACTGGAACACTGAAGCTTTCTTT	CASSIGHWNTEAFF
-	TRBJ2-7	-	TRBV16	TGTGCCAGCAGCCAAGTCGGAGCGGACCGCGCCTACGAGCAGTACTTC	CASSQVGADRAYEQYF
-	TRBJ1-4	-	TRBV30	TGTGCCTGGAGTGTTTTTCGGGGCGGAGATGAAAAACTGTTTTTT	CAWSVFRGGDEKLFF
-	TRBJ1-4	-	TRBV27	TGTGCCAGCAGGGGAGGTTGGGCTAATGAAAAACTGTTTTTT	CASRGGWANEKLFF
-	TRBJ2-6	TRBD1	TRBV7-9	TGTGCCAGCAGCTCCGGGACAGCTAATGGGGCCAACGTCCTGACTTTC	CASSSGTANGANVLTF
-	TRBJ2-3	-	TRBV7-2	TGTGCCAGCAGCTCCACCGTCTGGACTACGTCTAGCACAGATACGCAGTATTTT	CASSSTVWTTSSTDTQYF
-	TRBJ1-3	TRBD1	TRBV4-2	TGTGCCAGCAGCCCGGGGACAGTGTTGGCCGGAAACACCATATATTTT	CASSPGTVLAGNTIYF
few	TRBJ1-1	-	TRBV28	TGTGCCAGCAGTCCTCCGAGGGGGATGAACACTGAAGCTTTCTTT	CASSPPRGMNTEAFF